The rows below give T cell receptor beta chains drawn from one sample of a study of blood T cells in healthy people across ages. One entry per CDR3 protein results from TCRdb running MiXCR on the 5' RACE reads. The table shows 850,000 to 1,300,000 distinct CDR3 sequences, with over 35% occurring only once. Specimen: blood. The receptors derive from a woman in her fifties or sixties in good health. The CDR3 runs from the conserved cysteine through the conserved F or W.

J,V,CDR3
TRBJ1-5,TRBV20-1,CSALPRGLGSNQPQHF
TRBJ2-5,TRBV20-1,CSASLAGDEQYF
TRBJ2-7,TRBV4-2,CASSQGGGLAGGEQYF
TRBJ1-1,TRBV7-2,CASSLEVIIKNTEAFF
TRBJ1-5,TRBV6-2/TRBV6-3,CASRPGTGLKQPQHF
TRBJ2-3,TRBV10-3,CAIRVQGEDTQYF
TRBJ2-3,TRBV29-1,CSAGVGGQGTDTQYF
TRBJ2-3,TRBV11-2,CASSLVGQVHTDTQYF
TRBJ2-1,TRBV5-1,CASSPAGTGGSEQFF
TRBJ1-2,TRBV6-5,CASSRRTTGLDGYTF
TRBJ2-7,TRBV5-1,CASSLTSGPLWEQYF
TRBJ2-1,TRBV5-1,CASSSRTGHEQFF
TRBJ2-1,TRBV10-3,CATQAGGPGNEQFF
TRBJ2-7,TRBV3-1,CASSPRLSPSHEQYF
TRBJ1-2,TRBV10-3,CAISETLTPIYGYTF
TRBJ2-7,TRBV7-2,CASSLGTDVRYEQYF
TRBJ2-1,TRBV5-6,CASTSSGRFKNEQFF
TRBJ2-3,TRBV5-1,CASWTGGRDTQYF
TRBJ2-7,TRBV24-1,CATSDTDSLTYEQYF
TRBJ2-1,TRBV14,CASSQLSGNSYNEQFF
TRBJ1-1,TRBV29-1,CSVGGTPDLNTEAFF
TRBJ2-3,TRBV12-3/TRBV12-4,CASSYHPKISTSTDTQYF
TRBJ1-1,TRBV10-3,CAISESPGDTEAFF
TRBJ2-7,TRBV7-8,CASTLGGSSGSYEQYF
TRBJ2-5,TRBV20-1,CSARDPLTSGEETQYF
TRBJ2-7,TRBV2,CASSVLLTYEQYF
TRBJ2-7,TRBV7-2,CASSLTLGYEQYF
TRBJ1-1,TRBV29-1,CSVQGSGTEAFF
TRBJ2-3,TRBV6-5,CASSSPFGQGEGTDTQYF
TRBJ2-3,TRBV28,CASSLAGSGADTQYF
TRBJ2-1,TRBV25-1,CASRGQAYNEQFF
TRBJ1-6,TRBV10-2,CASSEGGGSASPLHF
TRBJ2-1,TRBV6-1,CASSWSAGAGDNEQFF
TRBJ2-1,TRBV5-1,CASSYTSGRGNEQFF
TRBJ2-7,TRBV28,CASSSASTARFEQYF
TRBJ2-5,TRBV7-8,CASSPTRLSNNEQYF
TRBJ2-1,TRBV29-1,CSATDGTGGYNEQFF
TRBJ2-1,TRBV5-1,CASSLSLAGGLNEQFF
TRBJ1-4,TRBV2,CASSESGTGLEKLFF
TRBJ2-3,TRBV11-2,CASSLGLMGTDTQYF